This TCR beta chain appears in the sequencing data of a study of brain T cells in children with intractable seizures. Findings and limits, study-wide: Patients' HCMV serostatus was unknown; virus specificity rests on CDR3 similarity alone. Top 50 brain clonotypes included both public and private clones. Absence of clones before surgery may stem from lower sequencing depth.

With regard to this clone: Its antigen is not identified.

Only cases whose brain tissue showed the highest T cell transcript signatures were sequenced. The method was immunoSEQ multiplex PCR; TCRdb's version includes in-frame clones alone and lacks a portion of them. Of 5,600 or so clones listed, about 91% are singletons. The ends lost 3 bases at V and 3 bases at J; junction bases unmatched: 10. Germline V CDR1 and CDR2: SGHRS, YFSETQ. The CDR3 is 18 residues long. The chain has TRBV5-1 and TRBJ2-6, with 9 bases identical to TRBD1. The TCR originated in a boy under three years old with focal cortical dysplasia and intractable seizures. Specimen: resected brain tissue, collected at surgery. The CDR3 loop is CASSSLTGGRGGANVLTF. The CDR3 nucleotides read TGCGCCAGCAGCTCCCTTACAGGGGGCAGGGGTGGGGCCAACGTCCTGACTTTC.